Described below is a single T cell receptor (beta chain) sequence and its context. TCRs were sequenced from a few patients responding to pembrolizumab. V gave up 4 bases and J gave up 2 bases, with 12 bases separating them. The length of the CDR3 is 14 residues. The germline CDR1 and CDR2 sequences are SGHNT and YYREEE (reference sequence). TCRdb's copy holds only in-frame clones and misses some; the assay was immunoSEQ multiplex PCR. This table holds just over 25,000 clones, about 81% found once. This sample was taken from a study of PD-1 blockade in mismatch repair-deficient tumors. The V and J genes are TRBV5-4 and TRBJ1-1; D ambiguous. The sequence was collected from an adult with mismatch repair-deficient cancer. Sequenced here: PBMCs, sampled before pembrolizumab treatment. The CDR3 sequence is CASSMPGANTEAFF. CDR3 in DNA: TGTGCCAGCAGCATGCCGGGAGCAAACACTGAAGCTTTCTTT. The entire variable domain, with the rest obtained from reference TRBV5-4 and TRBJ1-1, is as follows: ETGVTQSPTHLIKTRGQQVTLRCSSQSGHNTVSWYQQALGQGPQFIFQYYREEENGRGNFPPRFSGLQFPNYSSELNVNALELDDSALYLCASSMPGANTEAFFGQGTRLTVV.